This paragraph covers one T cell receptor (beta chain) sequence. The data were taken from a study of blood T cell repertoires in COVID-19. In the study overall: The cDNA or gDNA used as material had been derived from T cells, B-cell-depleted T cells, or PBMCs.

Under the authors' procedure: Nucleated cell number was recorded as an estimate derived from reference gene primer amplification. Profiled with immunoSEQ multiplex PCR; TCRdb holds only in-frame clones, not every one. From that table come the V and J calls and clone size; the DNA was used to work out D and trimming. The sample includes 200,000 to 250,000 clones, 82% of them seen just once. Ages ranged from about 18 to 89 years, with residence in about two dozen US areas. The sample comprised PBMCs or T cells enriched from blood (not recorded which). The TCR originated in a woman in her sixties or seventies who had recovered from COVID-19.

CDR3 DNA sequence: TGTGCCAGCAGCTTAGCGGGAGCGCAGGGGGCGCGTGGCGCTTTCTTT. Translating gives CASSLAGAQGARGAFF. The chain has TRBV7-9 and TRBJ1-1; TRBD1 agrees at 8 bases. CDR3 length: 16 residues. The germline CDR1 and CDR2 sequences are SEHNR and FQNEAQ (reference sequence). V was clipped by 0 bases and J by 11 bases; unmatched bases: 14.